Listed below are T cell receptor beta chains from one sample, sequenced in a study of blood T cell repertoires in COVID-19. The table came from immunoSEQ multiplex PCR; TCRdb's copy has only in-frame clones and leaves some out. The profile covers around 150,000 clones, with about 86% appearing a single time and about a tenth taken by the ten largest. The sequenced sample consisted of peripheral blood. These TCRs come from a woman in her seventies with COVID-19, enrolled during active disease. Each CDR3 is given with its conserved first and last residue. D genes are given only for firm matches. Part of the rows lack a size; the others show once, few, many or a class for expanded clones.

d_gene	v_gene	j_gene	abundance	CDR3nt	CDR3aa
-	TRBV19	TRBJ1-3	-	TGTGCCAGTAGTATAGCAATGTCAGTCTCTGGAAACACCATATATTTT	CASSIAMSVSGNTIYF
TRBD1	TRBV6-1	TRBJ1-3	-	TGTGCCAGCAGTGATTCCGGGACAGGGTCGGGAAACACCATATATTTT	CASSDSGTGSGNTIYF
-	TRBV5-6	TRBJ2-2	-	TGTGCCAGCAGCTCCGGCAGGGAAGGGGGCACCGGGGAGCTGTTTTTT	CASSSGREGGTGELFF
TRBD1	TRBV6-5	TRBJ2-5	-	TGTGCCAGCAGTTACTCTCTACAGGGGCAAGAGACCCAGTACTTC	CASSYSLQGQETQYF
-	TRBV14	TRBJ1-2	-	TGTGCCAGCAGCCAAGGGGGGGTAAACTATGGCTACACCTTC	CASSQGGVNYGYTF
-	TRBV14	TRBJ1-4	-	TGTGCCAGCAGCCAGGGGCCCGAGATTGCAACTAATGAAAAACTGTTTTTT	CASSQGPEIATNEKLFF
-	TRBV10-1	TRBJ1-1	-	TGCGCCAGCAGTTCCGGGGGATCGAACACTGAAGCTTTCTTT	CASSSGGSNTEAFF
-	TRBV5-4	TRBJ2-3	-	TGTGCCAGCAGCTTGGCCAACAGAGCAGATACGCAGTATTTT	CASSLANRADTQYF
-	TRBV27	TRBJ2-7	-	TGTGCCAGCAGTATCAACGAGCAGTACTTC	CASSINEQYF
-	TRBV4-1	TRBJ2-5	-	TGCGCCAGCAGCCAAGTGAGGGGCGGGGGACAAGGCGAGACCCAGTACTTC	CASSQVRGGGQGETQYF
-	TRBV19	TRBJ2-3	-	TGTGCCAGTAGTTCTTCACGAGGCACAGATACGCAGTATTTT	CASSSSRGTDTQYF
TRBD1	TRBV27	TRBJ2-7	-	TGTGCCAGACTCAGGGGGCACACCTACGAGCAGTACTTC	CARLRGHTYEQYF
-	TRBV19	TRBJ1-4	-	TGTGCCAGTAGTATGAGAGGTCCAACTAATGAAAAACTGTTTTTT	CASSMRGPTNEKLFF
TRBD2	TRBV7-6	TRBJ2-2	-	TGTGCCAGCAGCTTAATAGCGGGGGTAAACACCGGGGAGCTGTTTTTT	CASSLIAGVNTGELFF
-	TRBV2	TRBJ2-6	-	TGTGCCAGCACCATCAGCGGACAGTACTCTGGGGCCAACGTCCTGACTTTC	CASTISGQYSGANVLTF
TRBD1	TRBV10-3	TRBJ2-2	once	TGTGCCATCAGTGAGTCTCTTTGGGACAGTAACACCGGGGAGCTGTTTTTT	CAISESLWDSNTGELFF